These 20 T cell receptor beta chains came from one sample sequenced in a study of blood T cell repertoires in COVID-19. Using immunoSEQ multiplex PCR, the repertoire was profiled, and TCRdb retains in-frame clones only, with some absent. The sample has around 50,000 clones; approximately 87% are singletons. Material for sequencing was peripheral blood. Receptors originate from a human donor in a cohort sampled during active COVID-19.

This rearrangement joins TRBV30 to TRBJ2-3, with 7 bases identical to TRBD2. Germline-derived CDR1 and CDR2 are GTSNPN and SVGIG (reference sequence). The CDR3 is 15 residues long. Losses at the gene ends were 2 bases for V and 2 bases for J; bases not matched to a gene: 7. CDR3 amino acids: CAWSPTAGSTDTQYF. CDR3 DNA sequence: TGTGCCTGGAGTCCCACAGCGGGGTCCACAGATACGCAGTATTTT. The whole variable domain, remainder taken from reference TRBV30 and TRBJ2-3, is SQTIHQWPATLVQPVGSPLSLECTVEGTSNPNLYWYRQAAGRGLQLLFYSVGIGQISSEVPQNLSASRPQDRQFILSSKKLLLSDSGFYLCAWSPTAGSTDTQYFGPGTRLTVL.

CDR3 protein: CAWSVGGGPSSYNEQFF. As DNA, the CDR3 is TGTGCCTGGAGTGTAGGCGGGGGGCCCAGCTCCTACAATGAGCAGTTCTTC. J is TRBJ2-1 and V is TRBV30, with TRBD2 matching over 8 bases. The CDR3 runs to 17 residues. From germline, CDR1 is GTSNPN and CDR2 SVGIG (reference sequence). The V segment lost 0 bases and the J segment 0 bases; nucleotides outside the gene matches: 7.

This sequence joins TRBV7-9 and TRBJ2-7; possibly TRBD2 for D (6 bases). Germline-derived CDR1 and CDR2 are SEHNR and FQNEAQ (reference sequence). The CDR3 runs to 13 residues. Trimming cost V 4 bases and J 3 bases, with 10 bases left between them. CDR3 amino acids: CASSSRGFYEQYF. In nucleotides, the CDR3 is TGTGCCAGCAGCTCGCGGGGATTCTACGAGCAGTACTTC.

V gene TRBV10-1 combines with J gene TRBJ1-5; 7 bases are a match to TRBD1. The germline V gene has CDR1 WNHNN and CDR2 SYGVQD (reference sequence). With V trimmed by 4 bases and J by 6 bases, 3 bases remained unmatched. The CDR3 runs to 13 residues. The CDR3 reads CASSARGSQPQHF. The CDR3 DNA reads as TGCGCCAGCAGTGCCAGGGGGAGTCAGCCCCAGCATTTT.

The gene calls are TRBV5-1 and TRBJ2-3, with 7 bases that match TRBD2. V lost 6 bases and J lost 0; bases outside the gene matches: 7. Germline assignment: CDR1 SGHRS and CDR2 YFSETQ. The CDR3 extends over 15 amino acids. CDR3 amino acids: CASTSTGGSTDTQYF. DNA of the CDR3: TGCGCCAGCACCTCCACCGGGGGGAGCACAGATACGCAGTATTTT.

The chain employs TRBV4-3 and TRBJ2-5; a weak D match, TRBD2 (7 bases). The CDR3 has 16 residues. V lost 0 bases, J lost 5 bases, and 16 bases lay in between. Germline V gene data show CDR1 as LGHNA and CDR2 as YSLEER. The CDR3 protein is CASSQESGGLRETQYF. CDR3 DNA: TGCGCCAGCAGCCAAGAATCCGGGGGGCTTCGGGAGACCCAGTACTTC.

V gene TRBV6-5 combines with J gene TRBJ2-6; D may be TRBD2 (6 bases). From germline, CDR1 is MNHEY and CDR2 SVGAGI. Trimming took 4 bases from V and 1 from J, leaving 8 bases between them. This CDR3 is 15 amino acids long. The CDR3 protein is CASSSRGSGANVLTF. CDR3 nucleotide sequence: TGTGCCAGCAGTTCCCGGGGGTCTGGGGCCAACGTCCTGACTTTC.

This chain joins TRBV5-4 and TRBJ2-6; 9 bases map to TRBD2. Germline V gene data show CDR1 as SGHNT and CDR2 as YYREEE (reference sequence). With 4 bases clipped from V and 1 base from J, the junction kept 6 bases outside the gene matches. This CDR3 has 17 residues. Here the CDR3 DNA reads TGTGCCAGCAGCAATAGCGGGGGACCATCTGGGGCCAACGTCCTGACTTTC. Encoded protein: CASSNSGGPSGANVLTF.

The genes are TRBV18 and TRBJ2-2; D perhaps matches TRBD2 (5 bases). V was shortened by 1 base and J by 6 bases, with 12 bases between the two germline ends. The germline gives CDR1 KGHSH, CDR2 LQKENI. This CDR3 is built from 15 residues. CDR3 in amino acids: CASSPLPGKPGELFF. In DNA form, the CDR3 reads TGTGCCAGCTCACCACTCCCGGGGAAACCCGGGGAGCTGTTTTTT.

The chain links TRBV18 to TRBJ1-3, with D hard to call. The CDR3 totals 16 residues. V lost 2 bases and J lost 0, with 11 bases in between. Per the germline V gene, CDR1 is KGHSH and CDR2 is LQKENI. CDR3 nucleotide sequence: TGTGCCAGCTCACCAGTCGGAACAGCCTCTGGAAACACCATATATTTT. Its translation is CASSPVGTASGNTIYF.

This chain links TRBV5-4 with TRBJ2-4; 10 bases match TRBD2. This CDR3 comprises 18 residues. The germline V gene has CDR1 SGHNT and CDR2 YYREEE (reference sequence). V trimming: 4 bases; J trimming: 0 bases; junction bases outside the gene matches: 10. CDR3 sequence: CASSPGGAGGLAKNIQYF. In DNA form, the CDR3 reads TGTGCCAGCAGCCCCGGGGGAGCGGGGGGGCTAGCCAAAAACATTCAGTACTTC.

The rearrangement uses TRBV30 and TRBJ1-6; D is ambiguous. Germline CDR1 and CDR2: GTSNPN and SVGIG (reference sequence). The CDR3 has 15 amino acids. The germline V and J ends were trimmed by 3 bases and 1 base, with 10 bases remaining between them. CDR3 sequence reads: CAWSKRGSYNSPLHF. In DNA, the CDR3 is TGTGCCTGGAGCAAGCGGGGATCCTATAATTCACCCCTCCACTTT.

This rearrangement joins TRBV6-5 to TRBJ1-2, with 11 nucleotides matching TRBD1. CDR1 is MNHEY and CDR2 is SVGAGI in the germline V gene. The CDR3 contains 15 residues. V shed 7 bases and J 2 bases; nucleotides not matched to a gene: 6. The CDR3 protein is CASTRDRGANYGYTF. The CDR3 region has the DNA TGTGCCAGCACCCGGGACAGGGGGGCGAACTATGGCTACACCTTC.

This clone showed up just a few times. The chain has TRBV5-1 and TRBJ2-7; TRBD2 agrees at 7 bases. Unmatched junction bases numbered 12, after V lost 3 bases and J lost 0 bases. CDR1 is SGHRS and CDR2 is YFSETQ in the germline V gene. This CDR3 spans 17 amino acids. CDR3 DNA: TGCGCCAGCAGCTGGGGGAGGGTTGGAGGGTCCTCCTACGAGCAGTACTTC. Encoded protein: CASSWGRVGGSSYEQYF.

The V call is TRBV7-2, the J call TRBJ2-1, with D perhaps matching TRBD2 (7 bases). The CDR3 totals 15 residues. Looked up from germline, CDR1 is SGHTA and CDR2 is FQGNSA. Trimming took off 6 bases at V and 4 bases at J, with 16 bases between the two ends. The CDR3 DNA sequence: TGTGCCAGCAGTCTTAGGAGGGGGGGTTACAATGAGCAGTTCTTC. This codes for CASSLRRGGYNEQFF.

The gene calls are TRBV5-5 and TRBJ2-3; D remains unclear. V lost 0 bases, J lost 2 bases, and 10 bases lay in between. The germline gives CDR1 SGHKS, CDR2 YYEKEE (reference sequence). The length of the CDR3 is 15 residues. The CDR3 sequence is CASSLGFTVTDTQYF. Here the CDR3 DNA reads TGTGCCAGCAGCTTGGGGTTTACAGTCACAGATACGCAGTATTTT.

This chain joins TRBV3-1 (or the pseudogene TRBV3-2) and TRBJ2-7; D is unresolved. Germline-derived CDR1 and CDR2 are LGHDT and YNNKEL (reference sequence). CDR3 size: 10 residues. V shed 8 bases and J shed 6 bases, with 8 bases lying between them. CDR3 nucleotides: TGTGCCAGCGGAAGGAGCGAGCAGTACTTC. Protein product: CASGRSEQYF.

The chain joins TRBV24-1 to TRBJ1-2; tentatively, D is TRBD1 (6 bases). The length of the CDR3 is 13 residues. V was cut by 5 bases and J by 2 bases, with 8 bases left in between. From germline, CDR1 is KGHDR and CDR2 SFDVKD. In DNA, the CDR3 is TGTGCCACCAGTGTGGGGACAAACTATGGCTACACCTTC. Protein product: CATSVGTNYGYTF.

There are a few counts of this clone. The rearrangement joins TRBV9 to TRBJ2-1; TRBD1 matches at 7 bases. Germline V CDR1 and CDR2: SGDLS, YYNGEE. The CDR3 extends over 15 amino acids. With 0 bases clipped from V and 4 bases from J, the junction kept 4 bases outside the gene matches. The CDR3 loop is CASSVEGALYNEQFF. In DNA, the CDR3 is TGTGCCAGCAGCGTAGAGGGGGCCTTATACAATGAGCAGTTCTTC.

V and J are TRBV21-1 and TRBJ1-3. TRBV21-1 is labeled a pseudogene. CDR3 length: 15 residues. CDR3 in DNA: TGTGCCAGCAGCAAACCTTCGGGGGTTCGAAACACCATATATTTT. Protein: CASSKPSGVRNTIYF.